This T cell receptor beta chain was recorded in a study of shared clonotypes between healthy human individuals. Study-wide context: The cohort had a couple of women and a few men, ages 18 to 49.

This clone was seen at least ten times. The assay was immunoSEQ multiplex PCR, and TCRdb's table has in-frame clones only and misses some. The table lists around 700,000 clones, approximately 74% of them singletons. CDR1 is MNHEY and CDR2 is SVGAGI in the germline V gene. The CDR3 has 16 amino acids. Trimming cost V 2 bases and J 0 bases; bases outside gene matches: 6. The clonotype was recovered from a woman younger than 45 in good health. The rearrangement uses TRBV6-5 and TRBJ1-1; 7 bases match TRBD1. Sequencing was done on a sample of memory CD4+ T cells sorted from blood. Subset of the sample: CD45RA-negative fraction. The CDR3 sequence: CASSYTGAPVNTEAFF. Written as DNA, the CDR3 is TGTGCCAGCAGTTACACAGGGGCTCCCGTGAACACTGAAGCTTTCTTT.